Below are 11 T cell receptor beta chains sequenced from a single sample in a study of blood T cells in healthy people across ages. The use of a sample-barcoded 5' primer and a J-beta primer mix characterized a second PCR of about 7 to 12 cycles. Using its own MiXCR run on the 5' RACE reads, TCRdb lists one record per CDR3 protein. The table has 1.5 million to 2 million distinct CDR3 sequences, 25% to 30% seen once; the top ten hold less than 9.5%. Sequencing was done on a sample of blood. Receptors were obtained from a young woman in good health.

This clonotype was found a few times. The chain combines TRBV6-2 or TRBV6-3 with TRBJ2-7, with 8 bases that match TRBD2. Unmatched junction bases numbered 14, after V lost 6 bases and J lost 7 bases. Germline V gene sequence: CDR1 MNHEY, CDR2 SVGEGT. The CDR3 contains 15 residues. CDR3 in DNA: TGTGCCAGCAGCCTACCCGGGACTAGTGGAGGGGAGCAGTACTTC. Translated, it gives CASSLPGTSGGEQYF.

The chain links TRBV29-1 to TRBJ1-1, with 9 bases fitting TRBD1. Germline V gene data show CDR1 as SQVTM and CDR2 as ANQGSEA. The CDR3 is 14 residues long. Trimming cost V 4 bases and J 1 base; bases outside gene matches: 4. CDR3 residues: CSVVGQGPNTEAFF. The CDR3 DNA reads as TGCAGCGTTGTGGGACAGGGACCGAACACTGAAGCTTTCTTT.

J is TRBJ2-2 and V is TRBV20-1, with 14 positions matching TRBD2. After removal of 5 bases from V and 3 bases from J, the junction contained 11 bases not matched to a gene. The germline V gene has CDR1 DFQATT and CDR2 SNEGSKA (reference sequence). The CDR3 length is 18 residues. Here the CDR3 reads CSAGPGLAGVIDTGELFF. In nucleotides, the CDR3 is TGCAGTGCTGGCCCGGGACTAGCGGGAGTTATCGACACCGGGGAGCTGTTTTTT.

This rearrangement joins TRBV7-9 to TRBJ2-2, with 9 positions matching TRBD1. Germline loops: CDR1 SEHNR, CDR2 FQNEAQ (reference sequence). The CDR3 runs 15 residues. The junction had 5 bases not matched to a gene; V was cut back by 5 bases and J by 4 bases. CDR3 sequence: CASSARDRVTGELFF. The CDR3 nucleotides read TGTGCCAGCAGCGCCCGGGACAGGGTCACCGGGGAGCTGTTTTTT.

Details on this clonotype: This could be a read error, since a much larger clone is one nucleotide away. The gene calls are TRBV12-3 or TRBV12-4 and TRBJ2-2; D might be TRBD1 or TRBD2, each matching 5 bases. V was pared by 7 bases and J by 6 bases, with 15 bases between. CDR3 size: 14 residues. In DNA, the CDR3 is TGTGCCAGCATTTCCCCGGGGACCGCCGGGGAGCTGTTTTTT. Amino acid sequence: CASISPGTAGELFF.

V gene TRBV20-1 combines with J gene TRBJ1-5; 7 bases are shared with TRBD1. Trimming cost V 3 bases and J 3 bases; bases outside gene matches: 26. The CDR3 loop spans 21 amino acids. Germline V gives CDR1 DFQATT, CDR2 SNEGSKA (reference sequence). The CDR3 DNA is TGCAGTGCTAGCTCCTCTCTTGACATCGTAGGGGGCCAGACCTTCAATCAGCCCCAGCATTTT. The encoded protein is CSASSSLDIVGGQTFNQPQHF.

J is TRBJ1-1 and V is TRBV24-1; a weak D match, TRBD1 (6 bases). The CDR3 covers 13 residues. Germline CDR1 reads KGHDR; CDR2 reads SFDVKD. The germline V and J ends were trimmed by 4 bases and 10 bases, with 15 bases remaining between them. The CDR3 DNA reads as TGTGCCACCAGTGACTCTGGGGGGCAAGGAGCTTTCTTT. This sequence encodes CATSDSGGQGAFF.

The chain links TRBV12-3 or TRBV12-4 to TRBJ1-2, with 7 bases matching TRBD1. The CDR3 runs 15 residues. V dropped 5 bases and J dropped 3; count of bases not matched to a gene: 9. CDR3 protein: CASSAGGLVDYGYTF. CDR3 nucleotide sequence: TGTGCCAGCAGTGCAGGGGGGCTGGTCGACTATGGCTACACCTTC.

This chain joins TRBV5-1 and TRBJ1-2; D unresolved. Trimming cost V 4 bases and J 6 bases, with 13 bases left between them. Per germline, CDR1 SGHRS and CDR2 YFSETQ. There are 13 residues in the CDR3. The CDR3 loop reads CASSARGLDGYTF. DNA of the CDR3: TGCGCCAGCAGCGCCCGTGGTTTGGATGGCTACACCTTC. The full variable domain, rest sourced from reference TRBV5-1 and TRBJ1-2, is KAGVTQTPRYLIKTRGQQVTLSCSPISGHRSVSWYQQTPGQGLQFLFEYFSETQRNKGNFPGRFSGRQFSNSRSEMNVSTLELGDSALYLCASSARGLDGYTFGSGTRLTVV.

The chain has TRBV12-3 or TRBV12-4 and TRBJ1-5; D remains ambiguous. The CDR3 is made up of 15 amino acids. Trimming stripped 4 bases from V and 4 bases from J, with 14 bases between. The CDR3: CASSWEIGQNQPQHF. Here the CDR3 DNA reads TGTGCCAGCAGTTGGGAAATCGGTCAAAATCAGCCCCAGCATTTT.

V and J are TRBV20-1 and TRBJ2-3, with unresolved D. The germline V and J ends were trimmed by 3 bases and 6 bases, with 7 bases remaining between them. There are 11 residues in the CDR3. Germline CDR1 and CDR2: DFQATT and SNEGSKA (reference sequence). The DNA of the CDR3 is TGCAGTGCTAGTATGAGCGATACGCAGTATTTT. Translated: CSASMSDTQYF.